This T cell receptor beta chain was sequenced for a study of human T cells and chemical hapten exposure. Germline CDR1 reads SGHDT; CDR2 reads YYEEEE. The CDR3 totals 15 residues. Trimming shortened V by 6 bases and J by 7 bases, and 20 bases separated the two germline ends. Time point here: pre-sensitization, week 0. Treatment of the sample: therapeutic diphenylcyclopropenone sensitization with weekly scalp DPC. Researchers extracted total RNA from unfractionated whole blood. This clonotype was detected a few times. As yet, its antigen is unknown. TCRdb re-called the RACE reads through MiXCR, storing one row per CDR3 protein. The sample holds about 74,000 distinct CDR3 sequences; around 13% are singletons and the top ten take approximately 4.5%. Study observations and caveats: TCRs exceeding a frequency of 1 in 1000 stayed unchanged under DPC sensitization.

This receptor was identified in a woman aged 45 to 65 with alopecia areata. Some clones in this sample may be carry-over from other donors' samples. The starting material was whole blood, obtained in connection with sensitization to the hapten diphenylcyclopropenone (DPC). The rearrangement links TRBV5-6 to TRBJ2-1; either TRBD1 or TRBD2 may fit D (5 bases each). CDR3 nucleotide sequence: TGTGCCAGCACACCTCCGGGACCCGCGGATAATGAGCAGTTCTTC. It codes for CASTPPGPADNEQFF.